Detailed here is one TCR beta chain. This clone came up many times. Its antigen remains undetermined. Per-nucleotide qualities are absent, and no much larger clonotype sits a single base away. The library was produced with PCR. This sample was sequenced with an Illumina HiSeq 4000. High-throughput sequencing was used to profile the TCR beta-chain CDR3 region of each patient. In the paper's pipeline: The researchers built a classifier to tell apart papillary thyroid cancer patients with distant metastasis, based on CDR3 differences among clinicopathological groups. Repertoire diversity was assessed with the Shannon index, and tumor-blood repertoire similarity with the Morisita-Horn index. TCRdb passed the public sequencing reads through fastp at Q25 and MiXCR, retaining productive beta sequences. Clone size and V and J calls follow TCRdb, not the original study. For this sample there are about 20,000 clones; over 20% appear just once. The ten largest make up about 17% of the sample.

Before undergoing thyroid surgery, none of the patients had been given any kind of treatment. Using T-cell receptor beta sequencing, the researchers looked back retrospectively at clinical samples from patients, gathered between about 2011 and 2018. The data were taken from a study of metastatic and nonmetastatic thyroid tumors (dated by TCRdb to the early 2020s). As for the study more broadly: For patients with malignant and with benign thyroid disease, the researchers compared repertoires between peripheral blood samples and tumor or nodule tissue samples.

General findings and caveats noted by the study authors: TCR beta diversity was reported as significantly higher in malignant tumors than in benign nodules, in both blood and tumor samples.

Deletion took 2 bases off V and 0 bases off J, with a span of 8 bases between the germline ends. Including the terminal cysteine and phenylalanine, the CDR3 comprises 15 residues. Only CDR3 DNA is held: 45 bases, read in frame from base 1. The germline V gene supplies CDR1 SGHVS and CDR2 FQNEAQ. The TCR was taken from a female donor with papillary thyroid cancer or a benign thyroid nodule (not recorded which). Some clones in this sample may be carry-over from other donors' samples. The specimen was tumor tissue. This sequence uses TRBV7-8 and TRBJ1-5; the D gene assignment is ambiguous. The CDR3: CASSLFSYSNQPQHF. The DNA sequence follows: TGTGCCAGCAGCTTATTTTCCTATAGCAATCAGCCCCAGCATTTT.